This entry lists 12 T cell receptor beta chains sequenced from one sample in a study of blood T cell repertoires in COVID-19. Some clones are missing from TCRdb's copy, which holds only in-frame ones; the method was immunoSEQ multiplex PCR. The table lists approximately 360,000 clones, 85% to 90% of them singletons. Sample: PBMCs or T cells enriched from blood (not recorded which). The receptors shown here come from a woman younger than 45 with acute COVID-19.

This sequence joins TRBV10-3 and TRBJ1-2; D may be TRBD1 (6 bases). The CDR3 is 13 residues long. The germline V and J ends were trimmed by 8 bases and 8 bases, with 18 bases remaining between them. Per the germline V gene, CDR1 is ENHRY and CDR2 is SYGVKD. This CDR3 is CAIGRAGAEGYTF. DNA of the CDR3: TGTGCCATCGGGAGAGCAGGGGCAGAGGGCTACACCTTC.

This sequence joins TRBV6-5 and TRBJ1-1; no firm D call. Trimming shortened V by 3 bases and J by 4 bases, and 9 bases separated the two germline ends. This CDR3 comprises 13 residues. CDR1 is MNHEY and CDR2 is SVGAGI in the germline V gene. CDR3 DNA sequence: TGTGCCAGCAGTTATGAGGGATCCACTGAAGCTTTCTTT. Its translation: CASSYEGSTEAFF.

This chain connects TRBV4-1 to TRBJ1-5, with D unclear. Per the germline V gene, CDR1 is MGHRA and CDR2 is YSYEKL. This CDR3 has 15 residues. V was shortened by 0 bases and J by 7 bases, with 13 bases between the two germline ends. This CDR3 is CASSQEPGGRQPQHF. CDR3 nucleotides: TGCGCCAGCAGCCAAGAACCAGGAGGTAGACAGCCCCAGCATTTT.

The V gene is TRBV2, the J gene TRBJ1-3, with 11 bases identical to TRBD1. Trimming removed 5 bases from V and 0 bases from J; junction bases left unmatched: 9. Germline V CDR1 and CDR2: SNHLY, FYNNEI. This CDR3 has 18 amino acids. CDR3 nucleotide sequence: TGTGCCAGCAGTACCGGGACAGGGGGACCCTTCTCTGGAAACACCATATATTTT. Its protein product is CASSTGTGGPFSGNTIYF.

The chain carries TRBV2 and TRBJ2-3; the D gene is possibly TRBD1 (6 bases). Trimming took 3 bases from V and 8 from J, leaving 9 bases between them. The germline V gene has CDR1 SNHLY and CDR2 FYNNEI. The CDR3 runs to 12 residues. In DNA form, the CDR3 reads TGTGCCAGCAGTGAGGGGGCGGTTACGCAGTATTTT. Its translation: CASSEGAVTQYF.

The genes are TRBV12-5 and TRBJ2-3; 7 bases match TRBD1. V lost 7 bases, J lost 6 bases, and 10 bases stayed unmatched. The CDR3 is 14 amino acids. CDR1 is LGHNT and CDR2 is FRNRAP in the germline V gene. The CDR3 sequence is CASAIGQARDTQYF. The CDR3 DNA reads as TGTGCTAGTGCCATCGGACAGGCTCGGGATACGCAGTATTTT.

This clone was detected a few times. CDR3 sequence: CAISPNRGLHEQYF. The CDR3 DNA reads TGTGCCATCAGTCCCAACAGGGGGCTGCACGAGCAGTACTTC. The rearrangement links TRBV10-3 to TRBJ2-7; 9 bases are shared with TRBD1. With V trimmed by 5 bases and J by 5 bases, 7 bases remained unmatched. Germline CDR1 ENHRY, CDR2 SYGVKD. The CDR3 consists of 14 residues.

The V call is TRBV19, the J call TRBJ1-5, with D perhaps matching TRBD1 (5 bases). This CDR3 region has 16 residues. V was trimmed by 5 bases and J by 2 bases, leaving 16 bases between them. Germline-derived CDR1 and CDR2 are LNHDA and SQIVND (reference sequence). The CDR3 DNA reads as TGTGCCAGTAGTCCATTTCAGGGTTCGGGCAATCAGCCCCAGCATTTT. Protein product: CASSPFQGSGNQPQHF.

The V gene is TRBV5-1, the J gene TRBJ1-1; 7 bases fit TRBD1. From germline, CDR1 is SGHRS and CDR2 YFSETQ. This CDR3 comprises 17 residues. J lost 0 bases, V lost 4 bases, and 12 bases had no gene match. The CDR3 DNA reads TGCGCCAGCAGCAAACCCCAGGGGGTTGAGATGAACACTGAAGCTTTCTTT. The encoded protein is CASSKPQGVEMNTEAFF.

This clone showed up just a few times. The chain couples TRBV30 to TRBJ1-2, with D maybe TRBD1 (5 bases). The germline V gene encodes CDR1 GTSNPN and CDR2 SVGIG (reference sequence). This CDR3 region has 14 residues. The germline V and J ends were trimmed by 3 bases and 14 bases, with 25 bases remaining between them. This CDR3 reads CAWSTISGGRPGTF. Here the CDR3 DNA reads TGTGCCTGGAGCACCATTTCCGGGGGTAGACCTGGTACCTTC.

The CDR3 bases are TGTGCCACTTCTCGAGGCACAGATACGCAGTATTTT. It codes for CATSRGTDTQYF. V gene TRBV19 combines with J gene TRBJ2-3, with unresolved D. CDR1 is LNHDA, CDR2 SQIVND, per germline (reference sequence). The V and J ends lost 10 bases and 1 base respectively, with 9 bases between them. CDR3 length: 12 residues.

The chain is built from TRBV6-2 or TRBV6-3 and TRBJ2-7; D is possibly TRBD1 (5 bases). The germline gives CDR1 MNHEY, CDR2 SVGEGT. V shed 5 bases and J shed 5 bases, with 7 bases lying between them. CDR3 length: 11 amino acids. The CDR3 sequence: CASSPRDEQYF. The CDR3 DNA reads TGTGCCAGCAGTCCCAGGGACGAGCAGTACTTC.